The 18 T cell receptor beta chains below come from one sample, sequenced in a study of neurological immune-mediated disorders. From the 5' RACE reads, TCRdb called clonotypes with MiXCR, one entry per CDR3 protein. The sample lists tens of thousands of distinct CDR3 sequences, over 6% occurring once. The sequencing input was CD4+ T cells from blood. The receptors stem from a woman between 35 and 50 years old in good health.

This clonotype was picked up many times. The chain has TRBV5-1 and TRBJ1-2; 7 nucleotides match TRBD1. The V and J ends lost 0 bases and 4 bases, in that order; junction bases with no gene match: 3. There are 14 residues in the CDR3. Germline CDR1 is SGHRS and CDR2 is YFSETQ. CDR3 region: CASSLEGAAYGYTF. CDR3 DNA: TGCGCCAGCAGCTTGGAGGGGGCAGCCTATGGCTACACCTTC.

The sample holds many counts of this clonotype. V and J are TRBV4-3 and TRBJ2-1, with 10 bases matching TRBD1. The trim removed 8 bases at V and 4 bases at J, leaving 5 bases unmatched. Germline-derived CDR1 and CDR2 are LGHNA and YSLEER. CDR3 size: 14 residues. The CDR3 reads CASRRDRGYNEQFF. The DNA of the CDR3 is TGCGCCAGCCGCCGGGACAGGGGTTACAATGAGCAGTTCTTC.

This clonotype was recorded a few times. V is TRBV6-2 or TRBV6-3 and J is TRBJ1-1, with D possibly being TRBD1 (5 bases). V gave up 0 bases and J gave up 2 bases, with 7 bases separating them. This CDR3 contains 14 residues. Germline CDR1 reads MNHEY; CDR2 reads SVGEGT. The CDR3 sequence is CASSYSGGNTEAFF. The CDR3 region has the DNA TGTGCCAGCAGTTACTCGGGGGGAAACACTGAAGCTTTCTTT.

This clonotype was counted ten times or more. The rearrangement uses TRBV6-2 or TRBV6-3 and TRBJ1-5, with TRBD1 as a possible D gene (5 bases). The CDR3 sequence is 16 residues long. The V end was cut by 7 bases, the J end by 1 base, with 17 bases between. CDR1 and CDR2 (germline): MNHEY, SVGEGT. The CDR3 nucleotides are TGTGCCAGCACCACGAAAGTGGGGCAAAGCAATCAGCCCCAGCATTTT. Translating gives CASTTKVGQSNQPQHF.

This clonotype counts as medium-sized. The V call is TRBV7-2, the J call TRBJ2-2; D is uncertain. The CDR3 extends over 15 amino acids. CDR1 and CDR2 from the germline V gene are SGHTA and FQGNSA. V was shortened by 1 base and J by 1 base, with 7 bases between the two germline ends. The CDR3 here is CASSLGVLNTGELFF. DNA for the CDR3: TGTGCCAGCAGCTTAGGAGTCCTGAACACCGGGGAGCTGTTTTTT.

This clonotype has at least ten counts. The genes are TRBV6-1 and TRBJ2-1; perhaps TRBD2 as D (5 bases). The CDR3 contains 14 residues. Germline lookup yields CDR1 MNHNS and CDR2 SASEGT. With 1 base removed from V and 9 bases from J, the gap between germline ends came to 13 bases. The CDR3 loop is CASSEVARAGEQFF. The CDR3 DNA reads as TGTGCCAGCAGTGAAGTCGCGAGGGCGGGTGAGCAGTTCTTC.

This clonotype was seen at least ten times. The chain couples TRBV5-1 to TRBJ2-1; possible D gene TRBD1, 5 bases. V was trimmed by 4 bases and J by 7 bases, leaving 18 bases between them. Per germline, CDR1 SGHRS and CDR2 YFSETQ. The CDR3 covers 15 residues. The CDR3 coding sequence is TGCGCCAGCAGCCTGTCTGCAGGGTTGATGAATGAGCAGTTCTTC. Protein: CASSLSAGLMNEQFF.

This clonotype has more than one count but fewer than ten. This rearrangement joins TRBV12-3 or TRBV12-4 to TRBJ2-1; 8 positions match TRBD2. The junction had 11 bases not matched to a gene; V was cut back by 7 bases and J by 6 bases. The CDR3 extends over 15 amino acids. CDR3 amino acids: CASTTSGSFINEQFF. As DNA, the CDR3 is TGTGCCAGCACCACTAGCGGCTCTTTCATCAATGAGCAGTTCTTC.

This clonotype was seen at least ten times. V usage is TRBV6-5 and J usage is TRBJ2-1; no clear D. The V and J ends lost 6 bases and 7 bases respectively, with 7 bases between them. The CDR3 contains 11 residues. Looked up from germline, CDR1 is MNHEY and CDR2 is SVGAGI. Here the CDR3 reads CASSTRNEQFF. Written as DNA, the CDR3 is TGTGCCAGCAGCACGCGAAATGAGCAGTTCTTC.

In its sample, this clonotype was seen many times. The CDR3 region is CASSPGTVLQETQYF. In DNA form, the CDR3 reads TGTGCCAGCAGCCCCGGGACAGTTCTTCAAGAGACCCAGTACTTC. V usage is TRBV7-9 and J usage is TRBJ2-5, with 7 bases that match TRBD1. After removal of 5 bases from V and 2 bases from J, the junction contained 8 bases not matched to a gene. Germline values: CDR1 SEHNR, CDR2 FQNEAQ (reference sequence). The CDR3 has 15 residues.

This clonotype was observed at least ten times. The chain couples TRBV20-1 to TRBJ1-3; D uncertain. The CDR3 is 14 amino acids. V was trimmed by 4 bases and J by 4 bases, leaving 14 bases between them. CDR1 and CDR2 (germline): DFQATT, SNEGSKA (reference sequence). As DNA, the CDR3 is TGCAGTGCTACCTTGCCCCCGTTCGGAAACACCATATATTTT. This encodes CSATLPPFGNTIYF.

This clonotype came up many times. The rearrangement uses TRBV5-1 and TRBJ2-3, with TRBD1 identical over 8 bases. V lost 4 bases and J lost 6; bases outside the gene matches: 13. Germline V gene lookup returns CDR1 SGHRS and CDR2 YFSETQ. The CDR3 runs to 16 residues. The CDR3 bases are TGCGCCAGCAGCCCCCAGACAGGGGTGTTTGTGGATACGCAGTATTTT. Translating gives CASSPQTGVFVDTQYF. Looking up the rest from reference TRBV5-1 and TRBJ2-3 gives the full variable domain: KAGVTQTPRYLIKTRGQQVTLSCSPISGHRSVSWYQQTPGQGLQFLFEYFSETQRNKGNFPGRFSGRQFSNSRSEMNVSTLELGDSALYLCASSPQTGVFVDTQYFGPGTRLTVL.

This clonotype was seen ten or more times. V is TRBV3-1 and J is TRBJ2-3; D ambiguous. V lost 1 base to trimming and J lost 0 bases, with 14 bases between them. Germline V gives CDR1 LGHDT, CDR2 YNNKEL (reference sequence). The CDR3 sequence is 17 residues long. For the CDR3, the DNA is TGTGCCAGCAGCCAAGGATTATCGCTAGTCAGCACAGATACGCAGTATTTT. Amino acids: CASSQGLSLVSTDTQYF.

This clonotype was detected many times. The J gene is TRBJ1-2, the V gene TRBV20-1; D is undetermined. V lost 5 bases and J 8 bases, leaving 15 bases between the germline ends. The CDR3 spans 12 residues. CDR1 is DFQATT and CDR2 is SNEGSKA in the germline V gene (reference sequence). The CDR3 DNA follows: TGCAGTGCTTCTGGACCTCTAGGAGGCTACACCTTC. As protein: CSASGPLGGYTF.

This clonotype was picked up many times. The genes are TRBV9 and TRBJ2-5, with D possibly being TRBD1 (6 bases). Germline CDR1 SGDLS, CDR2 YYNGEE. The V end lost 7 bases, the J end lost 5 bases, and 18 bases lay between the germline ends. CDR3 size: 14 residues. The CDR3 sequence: CASAREQGSETQYF. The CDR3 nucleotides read TGTGCCAGCGCCAGAGAACAGGGATCGGAGACCCAGTACTTC.

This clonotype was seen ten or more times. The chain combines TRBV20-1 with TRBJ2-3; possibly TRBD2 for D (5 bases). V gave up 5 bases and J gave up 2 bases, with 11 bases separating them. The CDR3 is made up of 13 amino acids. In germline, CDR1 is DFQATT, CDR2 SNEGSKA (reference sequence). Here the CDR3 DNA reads TGCAGTGCTGAAGTTAGCGTCACAGATACGCAGTATTTT. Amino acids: CSAEVSVTDTQYF.

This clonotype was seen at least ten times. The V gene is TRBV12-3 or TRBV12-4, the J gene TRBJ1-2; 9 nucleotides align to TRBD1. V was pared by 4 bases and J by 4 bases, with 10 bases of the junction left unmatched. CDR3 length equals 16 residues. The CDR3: CASSSNTGGAGYGYTF. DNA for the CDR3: TGTGCCAGCAGTTCAAATACAGGGGGCGCTGGCTATGGCTACACCTTC.

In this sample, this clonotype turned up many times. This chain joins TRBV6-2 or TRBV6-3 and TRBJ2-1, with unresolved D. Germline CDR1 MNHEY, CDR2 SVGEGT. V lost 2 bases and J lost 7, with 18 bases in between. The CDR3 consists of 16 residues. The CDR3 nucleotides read TGTGCCAGCAGTTACGGATGGCGACGCCCCACTAATGAGCAGTTCTTC. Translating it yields CASSYGWRRPTNEQFF.